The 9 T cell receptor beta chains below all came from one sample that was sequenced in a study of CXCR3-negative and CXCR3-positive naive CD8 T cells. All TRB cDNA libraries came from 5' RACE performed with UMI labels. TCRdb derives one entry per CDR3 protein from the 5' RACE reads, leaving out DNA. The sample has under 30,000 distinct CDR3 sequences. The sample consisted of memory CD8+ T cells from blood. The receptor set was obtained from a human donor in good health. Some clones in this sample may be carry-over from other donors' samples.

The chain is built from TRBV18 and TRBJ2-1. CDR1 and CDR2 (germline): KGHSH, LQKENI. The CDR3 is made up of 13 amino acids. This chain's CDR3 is CASSPWTGNEQFF.

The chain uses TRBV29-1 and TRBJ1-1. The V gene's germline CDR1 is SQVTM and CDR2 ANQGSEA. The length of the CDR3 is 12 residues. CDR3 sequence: CSAITENTEAFF.

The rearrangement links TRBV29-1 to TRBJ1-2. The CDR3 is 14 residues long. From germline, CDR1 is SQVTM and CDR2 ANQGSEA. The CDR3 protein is CSVEHRDLGGGYTF.

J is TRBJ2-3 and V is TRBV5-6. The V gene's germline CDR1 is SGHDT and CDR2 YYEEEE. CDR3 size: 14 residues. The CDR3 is CASSSQPSTDTQYF.

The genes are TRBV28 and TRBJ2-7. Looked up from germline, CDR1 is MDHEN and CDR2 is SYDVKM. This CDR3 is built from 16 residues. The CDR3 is CASSLRSWESSYEQYF.

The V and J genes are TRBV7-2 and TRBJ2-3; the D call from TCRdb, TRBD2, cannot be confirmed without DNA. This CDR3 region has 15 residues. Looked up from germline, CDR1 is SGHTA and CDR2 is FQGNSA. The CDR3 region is CASSVDGEVGDTQYF.

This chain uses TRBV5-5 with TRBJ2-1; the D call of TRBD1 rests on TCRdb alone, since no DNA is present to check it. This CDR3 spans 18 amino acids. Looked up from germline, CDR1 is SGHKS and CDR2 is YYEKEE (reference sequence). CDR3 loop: CASSLDSNLNPPYNEQFF. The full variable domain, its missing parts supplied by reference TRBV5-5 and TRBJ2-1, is DAGVTQSPTHLIKTRGQQVTLRCSPISGHKSVSWYQQVLGQGPQFIFQYYEKEERGRGNFPDRFSARQFPNYSSELNVNALLLGDSALYLCASSLDSNLNPPYNEQFFGPGTRLTVL.

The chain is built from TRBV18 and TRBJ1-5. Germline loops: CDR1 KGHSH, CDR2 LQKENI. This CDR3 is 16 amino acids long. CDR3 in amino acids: CASSPGWAVGNQPQHF. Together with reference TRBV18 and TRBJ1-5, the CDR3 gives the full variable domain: NAGVMQNPRHLVRRRGQEARLRCSPMKGHSHVYWYRQLPEEGLKFMVYLQKENIIDESGMPKERFSAEFPKEGPSILRIQQVVRGDSAAYFCASSPGWAVGNQPQHFGDGTRLSIL.

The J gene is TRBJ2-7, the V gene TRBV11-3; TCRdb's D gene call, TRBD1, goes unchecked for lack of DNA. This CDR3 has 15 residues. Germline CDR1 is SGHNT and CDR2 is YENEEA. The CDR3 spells CASSLRQGASYEQYF.